A single sample is the source of the 26 T cell receptor beta chains below, sequenced in a study of T-cell memory formation after mild COVID-19. TCRdb passed the 5' RACE reads through MiXCR, listing each CDR3 protein once. The table lists roughly 150,000 distinct CDR3 sequences, more than 14% of them singletons. Sequenced material: PBMCs or a T cell subset sorted from them (not recorded which). Every receptor here comes from an adult woman who had mild COVID-19 (a few samples of this study predate the infection). Cell type and time point are not known.

In this sample, this clonotype turned up a few times. This chain uses TRBV13 with TRBJ1-1; D is unclear. This CDR3 has 16 residues. The V and J ends lost 5 bases and 8 bases respectively, with 24 bases between them. Germline V gene lookup returns CDR1 PRHDT and CDR2 FYEKMQ (reference sequence). The CDR3 coding sequence is TGTGCCAGCAGCCCTGGGGAGATCCGGGTGGGTGCGGAAGCTTTCTTT. This translates into CASSPGEIRVGAEAFF.

A few counts support this clonotype. V is TRBV7-9 and J is TRBJ1-3; weak D call: TRBD1 (5 bases). This CDR3 contains 14 residues. Germline V gene data show CDR1 as SEHNR and CDR2 as FQNEAQ (reference sequence). V was shortened by 10 bases and J by 0 bases, with 13 bases between the two germline ends. CDR3 coding DNA: TGTGCCACAAACAGGAGACCCTCTGGAAACACCATATATTTT. Amino acid sequence: CATNRRPSGNTIYF.

The chain links TRBV19 to TRBJ2-7; no clear D. The V gene lost 5 bases and the J gene lost 1 base, with 12 bases spanning the gap. The CDR3 loop spans 14 amino acids. Germline assignment: CDR1 LNHDA and CDR2 SQIVND (reference sequence). The CDR3 loop reads CASSATGPSYEQYF. The CDR3 region has the DNA TGTGCCAGTAGTGCCACGGGCCCTTCCTACGAGCAGTACTTC.

The chain couples TRBV27 to TRBJ2-1; D remains ambiguous. The CDR3 is 11 residues long. Trimming left V 6 bases short and J 5 bases short, with 5 bases between. Germline V gene sequence: CDR1 MNHEY, CDR2 SMNVEV (reference sequence). The CDR3 loop is CASRFNNEQFF. As DNA, the CDR3 is TGTGCCAGCAGATTCAACAATGAGCAGTTCTTC.

There are a few counts of this clonotype. This chain joins TRBV28 and TRBJ2-1; D may be TRBD1 (6 bases). The CDR3 sequence is 13 residues long. Germline-derived CDR1 and CDR2 are MDHEN and SYDVKM. The CDR3 here is CATDRRHYNEQFF. The CDR3 DNA reads TGTGCAACTGACAGGAGACATTACAATGAGCAGTTCTTC.

This clonotype was counted a few times. The chain has TRBV18 and TRBJ2-1, with a tentative D call TRBD2 (5 bases). The V and J ends lost 2 bases and 10 bases respectively, with 21 bases between them. CDR3 size: 16 residues. Per germline, CDR1 KGHSH and CDR2 LQKENI. CDR3 loop: CASSPEGGRRFQEQFF. As DNA, the CDR3 is TGTGCCAGCTCACCAGAGGGTGGTCGGCGGTTTCAGGAGCAGTTCTTC.

The DNA for the CDR3 is TGCGCCAGCAGCCAAGAGTCACTAGCTGGCAATGAGCAGTTCTTC. Protein sequence: CASSQESLAGNEQFF. The V and J genes are TRBV4-3 and TRBJ2-1; weak D call: TRBD2 (6 bases). The length of the CDR3 is 15 residues. Germline loops: CDR1 LGHNA, CDR2 YSLEER. V dropped 0 bases and J dropped 6 bases, with 12 bases sitting between them.

This clonotype was detected only a few times. The chain employs TRBV5-1 and TRBJ2-3, with D perhaps matching TRBD1 (7 bases). The CDR3 loop spans 15 amino acids. V lost 3 bases and J lost 4, with 15 bases in between. Looked up from germline, CDR1 is SGHRS and CDR2 is YFSETQ. The CDR3 DNA reads TGCGCCAGCAGCTCCTCTCAGGGGGAGGCAGATACGCAGTATTTT. It translates to CASSSSQGEADTQYF.

This clonotype turned up a few times. The V gene is TRBV4-3, the J gene TRBJ2-7; TRBD2 aligns across 7 bases. The germline V gene encodes CDR1 LGHNA and CDR2 YSLEER. After removal of 4 bases from V and 5 bases from J, the junction contained 14 bases not matched to a gene. The CDR3 is made up of 16 amino acids. DNA for the CDR3: TGCGCCAGCAGCCGGATCAGGGAGGGCCCCTTTGACGAGCAGTACTTC. It yields the protein CASSRIREGPFDEQYF.

This clonotype occurred a few times. CDR3 sequence (DNA): TGTGCCAGCAGCCAAGTGCTACAGTCTAGCGGAAGCTACGAGCAGTACTTC. The encoded protein is CASSQVLQSSGSYEQYF. V gene TRBV3-1 combines with J gene TRBJ2-7, with TRBD2 matching over 7 bases. Trimming removed 1 base from V and 3 bases from J; junction bases left unmatched: 12. This CDR3 has 17 residues. Germline CDR1 reads LGHDT; CDR2 reads YNNKEL (reference sequence).

J is TRBJ2-7 and V is TRBV29-1, with 12 nucleotides matching TRBD2. The ends lost 6 bases at V and 3 bases at J; junction bases unmatched: 0. The V gene's germline CDR1 is SQVTM and CDR2 ANQGSEA. The CDR3 has 12 amino acids. In DNA form, the CDR3 reads TGCAGCGTGACTAGCGGGAGCTACGAGCAGTACTTC. As protein: CSVTSGSYEQYF.

This clonotype has a handful of counts. An end of the junction differs from the germline gene, which may be a read error. The chain joins TRBV11-2 to TRBJ2-1, with TRBD2 as a possible D gene (6 bases). The CDR3 totals 13 residues. Looked up from germline, CDR1 is SGHAT and CDR2 is FQNNGV. CDR3 loop: CASSSPTSLQTSF. As DNA, the CDR3 is TGTGCCAGCAGCTCACCTACTAGCCTCCAGACCTCCTTC.

The table lists this clonotype with many counts. The V gene is TRBV11-2, the J gene TRBJ1-2; possibly TRBD1 for D (6 bases). From germline, CDR1 is SGHAT and CDR2 FQNNGV. This CDR3 spans 13 amino acids. Trimming took 6 bases from V and 2 from J, leaving 10 bases between them. The CDR3 loop is CASSQDRNYGYTF. The CDR3 DNA reads as TGTGCCAGCAGTCAAGACAGGAACTATGGCTACACCTTC.

A few counts support this clonotype. The chain carries TRBV29-1 and TRBJ2-7, with 11 nucleotides matching TRBD1. This CDR3 is built from 16 residues. J gave up 3 bases and V 3 bases, and 10 bases lay outside the gene matches. Germline loops: CDR1 SQVTM, CDR2 ANQGSEA. This CDR3 is CSVDGEPGQGGYEQYF. The CDR3 nucleotides are TGCAGCGTTGATGGGGAGCCGGGACAGGGGGGCTACGAGCAGTACTTC.

J is TRBJ2-7 and V is TRBV27, with no clear D. The CDR3 consists of 11 residues. V shed 7 bases and J shed 3 bases, with 7 bases lying between them. Germline-derived CDR1 and CDR2 are MNHEY and SMNVEV (reference sequence). The CDR3 nucleotides are TGTGCCAGCAACTCAGGCTACGAGCAGTACTTC. Translating gives CASNSGYEQYF.

On this clonotype itself: A read error may produce the germline difference seen at one junction end. The chain couples TRBV6-4 to TRBJ2-1; TRBD1 aligns across 10 bases. Germline V gene sequence: CDR1 MRHNA, CDR2 SNTAGT. The CDR3 consists of 16 residues. This CDR3 is CASRDSGQGIYNEQFF. For the CDR3, the DNA is TGTGCCAGCAGGGACTCGGGACAGGGGATCTACAATGAGCAGTTCTTC.

The chain employs TRBV5-4 and TRBJ1-1; 7 positions match TRBD1. CDR3 size: 13 residues. Per the germline V gene, CDR1 is SGHNT and CDR2 is YYREEE (reference sequence). Germline trimming cut 4 bases from V and 1 base from J; bases unmatched to any gene: 1. Written as DNA, the CDR3 is TGTGCCAGCAGCGGGACAGCGAACACTGAAGCTTTCTTT. Translation: CASSGTANTEAFF.

This clonotype has ten or more counts. This sequence joins TRBV5-1 and TRBJ1-2; D call uncertain. The CDR3 loop spans 14 amino acids. Trimming cost V 0 bases and J 3 bases, with 9 bases left between them. Germline V gene data show CDR1 as SGHRS and CDR2 as YFSETQ. The CDR3 region is CASSLDRVYYGYTF. As DNA, the CDR3 is TGCGCCAGCAGCTTGGACAGAGTTTACTATGGCTACACCTTC.

The chain combines TRBV6-1 with TRBJ2-4, with unresolved D. The length of the CDR3 is 19 residues. Trimming cost V 4 bases and J 0 bases, with 22 bases left between them. Per the germline V gene, CDR1 is MNHNS and CDR2 is SASEGT. The CDR3 region is CASSGWTARRDLAKNIQYF. DNA for the CDR3: TGTGCCAGCAGTGGGTGGACGGCACGGCGAGATTTAGCCAAAAACATTCAGTACTTC.

This clonotype was counted only a few times. The CDR3 sequence: CASSASGDSRYEQYF. CDR3 nucleotides: TGTGCCAGCAGCGCGTCGGGGGACTCCCGTTACGAGCAGTACTTC. The rearrangement uses TRBV9 and TRBJ2-7, with a possible D match to TRBD2 (6 bases). CDR1 is SGDLS, CDR2 YYNGEE, per germline. The CDR3 contains 15 residues. The V and J ends lost 3 bases and 4 bases respectively, with 17 bases between them.

The genes are TRBV20-1 and TRBJ2-7, with D tentatively TRBD1 (5 bases). Germline CDR1 is DFQATT and CDR2 is SNEGSKA (reference sequence). The V gene lost 5 bases and the J gene lost 3 bases, with 8 bases spanning the gap. The CDR3 runs to 11 residues. The DNA of the CDR3 is TGCAGTGCTGGGCAGGGCTACGAGCAGTACTTC. Its protein is CSAGQGYEQYF.

This clonotype was detected a few times. This chain links TRBV10-3 with TRBJ2-7, with TRBD1 as a possible D gene (5 bases). Germline-derived CDR1 and CDR2 are ENHRY and SYGVKD. V lost 8 bases, J lost 0 bases, and 8 bases lay in between. This CDR3 contains 12 residues. CDR3: CAISGISYEQYF. CDR3 nucleotides: TGTGCCATCTCAGGGATCTCCTACGAGCAGTACTTC.

The V gene is TRBV7-6, the J gene TRBJ2-2, with a weak D call TRBD1 (6 bases). Germline assignment: CDR1 SGHVS and CDR2 FNYEAQ. The CDR3 loop spans 14 amino acids. V was trimmed by 5 bases and J by 1 base, leaving 8 bases between them. This CDR3 reads CASSRGQNTGELFF. DNA of the CDR3: TGTGCCAGCAGCAGGGGACAGAACACCGGGGAGCTGTTTTTT. Looking up the rest from reference TRBV7-6 and TRBJ2-2 gives the full variable domain: GAGVSQSPRYKVTKRGQDVALRCDPISGHVSLYWYRQALGQGPEFLTYFNYEAQQDKSGLPNDRFSAERPEGSISTLTIQRTEQRDSAMYRCASSRGQNTGELFFGEGSRLTVL.

The rearrangement joins TRBV9 to TRBJ2-2; D may be TRBD2 (5 bases). V lost 3 bases, J lost 6 bases, and 15 bases lay in between. The CDR3 totals 15 residues. Germline V gene lookup returns CDR1 SGDLS and CDR2 YYNGEE. DNA for the CDR3: TGTGCCAGCAGCGACCTTCTAGAGGGTCCCGGGGAGCTGTTTTTT. It is translated as CASSDLLEGPGELFF.

The chain has TRBV5-6 and TRBJ2-7; D may be TRBD1 (6 bases). This CDR3 is 13 amino acids long. The germline V and J ends were trimmed by 4 bases and 5 bases, with 13 bases remaining between them. The germline CDR1 and CDR2 sequences are SGHDT and YYEEEE. In nucleotides, the CDR3 is TGTGCCAGCAGCCGGTTACAGGGCCACGAGCAGTACTTC. This codes for CASSRLQGHEQYF. The entire variable domain, with the rest obtained from reference TRBV5-6 and TRBJ2-7, is as follows: DAGVTQSPTHLIKTRGQQVTLRCSPKSGHDTVSWYQQALGQGPQFIFQYYEEEERQRGNFPDRFSGHQFPNYSSELNVNALLLGDSALYLCASSRLQGHEQYFGPGTRLTVT.

This clonotype has only a few counts. The chain is built from TRBV6-6 and TRBJ2-1; D is perhaps TRBD2 (6 bases). The CDR3 has 13 residues. Trimming took 6 bases from V and 2 from J, leaving 8 bases between them. CDR1 is MNHNY and CDR2 is SVGAGI in the germline V gene (reference sequence). As DNA, the CDR3 is TGTGCCAGCAGCCGCGGGACCTACAATGAGCAGTTCTTC. Encoded protein: CASSRGTYNEQFF.